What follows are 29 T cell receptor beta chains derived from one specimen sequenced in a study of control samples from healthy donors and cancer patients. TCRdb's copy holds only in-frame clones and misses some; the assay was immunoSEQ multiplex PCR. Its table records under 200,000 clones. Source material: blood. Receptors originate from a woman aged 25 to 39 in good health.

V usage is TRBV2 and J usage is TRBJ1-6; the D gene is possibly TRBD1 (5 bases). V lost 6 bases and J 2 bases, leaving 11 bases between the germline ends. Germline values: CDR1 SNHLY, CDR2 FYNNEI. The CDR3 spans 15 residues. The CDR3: CASSDRQPYNSPLHF. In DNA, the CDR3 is TGTGCCAGCAGCGATAGACAGCCCTATAATTCACCCCTCCACTTT.

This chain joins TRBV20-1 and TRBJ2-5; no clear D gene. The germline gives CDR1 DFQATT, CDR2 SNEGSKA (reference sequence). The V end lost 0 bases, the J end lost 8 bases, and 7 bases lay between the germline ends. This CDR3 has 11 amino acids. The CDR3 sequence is CSARDGGTQYF. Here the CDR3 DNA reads TGCAGTGCTAGAGATGGTGGAACCCAGTACTTC.

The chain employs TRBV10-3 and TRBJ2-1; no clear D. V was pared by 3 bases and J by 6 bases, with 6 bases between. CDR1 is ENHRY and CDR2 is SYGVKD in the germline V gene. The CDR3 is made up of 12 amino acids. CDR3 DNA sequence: TGTGCCATCAGTGATGACCCCAATGAGCAGTTCTTC. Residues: CAISDDPNEQFF.

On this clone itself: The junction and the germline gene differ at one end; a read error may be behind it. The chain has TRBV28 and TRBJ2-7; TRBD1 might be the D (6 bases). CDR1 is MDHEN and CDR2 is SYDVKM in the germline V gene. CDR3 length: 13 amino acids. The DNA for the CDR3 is TGTGCCAGCACTCCCGACCGGGACACCTCTCTTCTTTTC. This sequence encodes CASTPDRDTSLLF.

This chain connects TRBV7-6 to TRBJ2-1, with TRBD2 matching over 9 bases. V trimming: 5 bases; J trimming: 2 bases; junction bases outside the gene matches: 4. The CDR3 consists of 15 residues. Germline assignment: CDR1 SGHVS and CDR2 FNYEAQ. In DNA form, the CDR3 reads TGTGCCAGCAGCCGGTCTAGCGGGGCCTACAATGAGCAGTTCTTC. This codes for CASSRSSGAYNEQFF.

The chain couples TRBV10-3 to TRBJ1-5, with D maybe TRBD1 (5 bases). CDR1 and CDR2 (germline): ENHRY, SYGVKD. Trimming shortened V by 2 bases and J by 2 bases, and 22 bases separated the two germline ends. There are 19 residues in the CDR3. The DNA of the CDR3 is TGTGCCATCAGTGAGACCCTCGGGGGGGGTCCCCGGGGCAATCAGCCCCAGCATTTT. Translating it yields CAISETLGGGPRGNQPQHF.

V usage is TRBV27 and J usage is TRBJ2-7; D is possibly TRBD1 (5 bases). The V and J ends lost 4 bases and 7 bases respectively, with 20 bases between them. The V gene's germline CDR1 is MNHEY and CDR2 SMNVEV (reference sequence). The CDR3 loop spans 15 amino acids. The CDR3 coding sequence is TGTGCCAGCAGTTCTCTCACGTGGGGCCTGGTGGAGCAGTACTTC. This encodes CASSSLTWGLVEQYF.

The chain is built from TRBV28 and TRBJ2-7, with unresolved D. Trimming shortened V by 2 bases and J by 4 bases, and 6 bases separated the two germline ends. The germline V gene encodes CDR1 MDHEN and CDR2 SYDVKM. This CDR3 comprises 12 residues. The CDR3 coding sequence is TGTGCCAGCAGTTTAATCAGTTACGAGCAGTACTTC. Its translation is CASSLISYEQYF.

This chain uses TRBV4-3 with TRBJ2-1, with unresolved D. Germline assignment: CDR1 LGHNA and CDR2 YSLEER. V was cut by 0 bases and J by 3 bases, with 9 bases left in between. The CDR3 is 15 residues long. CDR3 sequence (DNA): TGCGCCAGCAGCCAAGACCTCGCGCGCTACAATGAGCAGTTCTTC. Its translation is CASSQDLARYNEQFF.

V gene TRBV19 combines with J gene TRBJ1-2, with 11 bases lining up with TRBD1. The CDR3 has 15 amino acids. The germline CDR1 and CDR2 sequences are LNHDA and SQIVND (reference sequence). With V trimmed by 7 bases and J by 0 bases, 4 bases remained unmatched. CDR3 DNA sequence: TGTGCCAGTAAGGACAGGGGGCCTACTAACTATGGCTACACCTTC. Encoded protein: CASKDRGPTNYGYTF.

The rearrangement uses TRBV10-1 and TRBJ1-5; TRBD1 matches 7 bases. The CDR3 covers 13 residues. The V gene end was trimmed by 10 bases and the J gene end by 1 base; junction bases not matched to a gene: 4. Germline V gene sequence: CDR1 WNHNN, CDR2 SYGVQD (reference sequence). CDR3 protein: CATLDRSNQPQHF. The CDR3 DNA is TGCGCCACCCTGGACAGGAGCAATCAGCCCCAGCATTTT.

The CDR3 reads CASSIGGETQYF. The CDR3 region has the DNA TGTGCCAGTAGTATTGGGGGAGAGACCCAGTACTTC. The chain combines TRBV19 with TRBJ2-5; D might be TRBD1 or TRBD2, each matching 5 bases. With 3 bases removed from V and 4 bases from J, the gap between germline ends came to 6 bases. The CDR3 covers 12 residues. Germline V gene data show CDR1 as LNHDA and CDR2 as SQIVND (reference sequence).

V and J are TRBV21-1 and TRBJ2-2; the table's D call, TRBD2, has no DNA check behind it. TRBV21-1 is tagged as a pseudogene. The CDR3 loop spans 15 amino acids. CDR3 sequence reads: CASSNRPINTGELFF. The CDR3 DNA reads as TGTGCCAGCAGCAACCGCCCTATAAACACCGGGGAGCTGTTTTTT.

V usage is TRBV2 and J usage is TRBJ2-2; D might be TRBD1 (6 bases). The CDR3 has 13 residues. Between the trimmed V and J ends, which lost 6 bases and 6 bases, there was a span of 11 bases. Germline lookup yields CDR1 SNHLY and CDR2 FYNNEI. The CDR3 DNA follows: TGTGCCAGCAGCCCACAGGGTCCCGGGGAGCTGTTTTTT. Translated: CASSPQGPGELFF.

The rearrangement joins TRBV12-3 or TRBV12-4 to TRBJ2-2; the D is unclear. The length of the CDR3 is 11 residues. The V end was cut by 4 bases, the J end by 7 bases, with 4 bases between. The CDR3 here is CASSSRGELFF. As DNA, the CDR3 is TGTGCCAGCAGTTCGCGCGGGGAGCTGTTTTTT.

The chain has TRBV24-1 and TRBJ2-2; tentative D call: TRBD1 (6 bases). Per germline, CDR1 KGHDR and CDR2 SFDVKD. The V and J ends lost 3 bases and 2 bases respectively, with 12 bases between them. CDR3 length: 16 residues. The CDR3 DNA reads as TGTGCCACCAGTGATGAGAGGGGACAAAACACCGGGGAGCTGTTTTTT. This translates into CATSDERGQNTGELFF.

Here the CDR3 DNA reads TGTGCCAGCAGTCAGGACCTAACAGCCATATATTTT. Its protein product is CASSQDLTAIYF. The rearrangement uses TRBV3-1 (or the pseudogene TRBV3-2) and TRBJ1-3; D remains unclear. V lost 6 bases and J 11 bases, leaving 14 bases between the germline ends. The CDR3 runs to 12 residues. Germline CDR1 and CDR2: LGHDT and YNNKEL (reference sequence).

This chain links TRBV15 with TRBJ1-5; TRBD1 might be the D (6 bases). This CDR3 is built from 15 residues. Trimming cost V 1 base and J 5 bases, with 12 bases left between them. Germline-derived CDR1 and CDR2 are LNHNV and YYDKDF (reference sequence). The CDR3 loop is CATSRGTETYQPQHF. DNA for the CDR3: TGTGCCACCAGCAGAGGGACAGAGACTTATCAGCCCCAGCATTTT.

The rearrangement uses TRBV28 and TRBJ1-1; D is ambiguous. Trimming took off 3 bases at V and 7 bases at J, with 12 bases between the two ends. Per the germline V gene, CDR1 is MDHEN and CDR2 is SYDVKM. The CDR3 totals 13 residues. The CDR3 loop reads CASSFRGQVEAFF. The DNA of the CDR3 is TGTGCCAGCAGTTTTAGAGGGCAGGTTGAAGCTTTCTTT.

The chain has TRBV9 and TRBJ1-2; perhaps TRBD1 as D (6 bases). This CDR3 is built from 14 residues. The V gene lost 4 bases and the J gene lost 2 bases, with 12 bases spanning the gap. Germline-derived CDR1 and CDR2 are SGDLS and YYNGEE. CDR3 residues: CASSSQTGNYGYTF. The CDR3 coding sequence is TGTGCCAGCAGCTCCCAAACAGGGAACTATGGCTACACCTTC.

CDR3 region: CASSFRSNRGSTNEKLFF. The CDR3, as DNA: TGTGCCAGCAGCTTTAGGTCAAACAGGGGTTCAACTAATGAAAAACTGTTTTTT. This chain uses TRBV7-9 with TRBJ1-4, with 7 positions matching TRBD1. Germline trimming cut 3 bases from V and 0 bases from J; bases unmatched to any gene: 10. This CDR3 is built from 18 residues. Germline V CDR1 and CDR2: SEHNR, FQNEAQ (reference sequence).

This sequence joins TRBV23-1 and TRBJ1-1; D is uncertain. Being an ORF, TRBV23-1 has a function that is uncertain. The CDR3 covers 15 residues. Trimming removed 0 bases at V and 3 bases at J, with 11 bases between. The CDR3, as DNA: TGCGCCAGCAGTCAATCACCCGGCTGTCACACTGAAGCTTTCTTT. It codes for CASSQSPGCHTEAFF.

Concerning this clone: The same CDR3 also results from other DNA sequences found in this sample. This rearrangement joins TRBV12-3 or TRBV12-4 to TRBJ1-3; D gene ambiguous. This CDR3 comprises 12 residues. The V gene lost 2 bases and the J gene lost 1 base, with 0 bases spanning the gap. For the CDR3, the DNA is TGTGCCAGCAGTTTATCTGGAAACACCATATATTTT. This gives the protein CASSLSGNTIYF.

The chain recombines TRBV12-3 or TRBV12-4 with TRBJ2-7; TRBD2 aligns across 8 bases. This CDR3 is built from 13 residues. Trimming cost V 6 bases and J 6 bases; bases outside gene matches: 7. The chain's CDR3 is CASRLAAWGEQYF. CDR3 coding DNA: TGTGCCAGCAGACTAGCGGCGTGGGGCGAGCAGTACTTC.

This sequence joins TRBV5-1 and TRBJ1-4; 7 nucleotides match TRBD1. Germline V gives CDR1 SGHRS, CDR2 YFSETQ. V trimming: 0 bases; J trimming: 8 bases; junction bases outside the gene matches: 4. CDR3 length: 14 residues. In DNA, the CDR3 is TGCGCCAGCAGCTTGGAGGGGGCAGGAGAAAAACTGTTTTTT. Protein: CASSLEGAGEKLFF.

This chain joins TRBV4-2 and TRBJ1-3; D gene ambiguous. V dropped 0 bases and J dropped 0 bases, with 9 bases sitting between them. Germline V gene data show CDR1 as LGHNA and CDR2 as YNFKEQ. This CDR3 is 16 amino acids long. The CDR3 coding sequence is TGTGCCAGCAGCCAAGAAAGGGTTTTCTCTGGAAACACCATATATTTT. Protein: CASSQERVFSGNTIYF.

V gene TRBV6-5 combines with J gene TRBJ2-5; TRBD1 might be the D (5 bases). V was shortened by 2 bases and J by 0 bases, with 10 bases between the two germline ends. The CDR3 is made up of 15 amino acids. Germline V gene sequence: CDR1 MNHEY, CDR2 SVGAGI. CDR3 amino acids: CASSYGATYQETQYF. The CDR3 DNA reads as TGTGCCAGCAGTTACGGGGCGACATACCAAGAGACCCAGTACTTC.

DNA for the CDR3: TGTGCCAGCAGTTTTCCCCCAAAGGCGGGGGCCAACGTCCTGACTTTC. This codes for CASSFPPKAGANVLTF. This chain links TRBV28 with TRBJ2-6; D is unclear. This CDR3 is 16 amino acids long. Deletions cut 3 bases from V and 4 bases from J, with 13 bases between. Germline CDR1 is MDHEN and CDR2 is SYDVKM.

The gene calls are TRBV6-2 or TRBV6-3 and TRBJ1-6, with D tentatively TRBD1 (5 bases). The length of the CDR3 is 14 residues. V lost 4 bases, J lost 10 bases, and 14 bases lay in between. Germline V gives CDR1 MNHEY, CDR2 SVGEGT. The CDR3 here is CASSWGPPGSPLHF. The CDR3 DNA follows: TGTGCCAGCAGTTGGGGACCGCCGGGCTCACCCCTCCACTTT.